This T cell receptor (beta chain) is drawn from a study of regulatory T cells in long-lasting Graves disease. Study results and limitations: Only peripheral blood was studied, not thyroid tissue. Under persistent disease, TRBV28, TRBJ1-2 and TRBJ2-5 were used preferentially.

V lost 6 bases to trimming and J lost 7 bases, with 15 bases between them. This CDR3 has 14 residues. The authors built TCR beta libraries using iRepertoire HTBI primers and Arm-PCR of CDR3 regions. In the source study's methods: Detected in the samples were over 60 TRBV and over twelve TRBJ segments. Each CDR3 protein gets one entry after TCRdb re-called the multiplex PCR reads with MiXCR. The V and J calls come from TCRdb's annotation, not from the publication. The repertoire holds about 420,000 distinct CDR3 sequences, 20% to 30% seen once, with over 25% in the top ten. On this clonotype: What it binds is not known.

The sample's time point: persistent/refractory GD, antithyroid drugs over 5 years with positive TRAb. The TCR library was made from RNA that had been extracted from PBMCs in TRIzol. The patients were enrolled through endocrinology in Xi'an, China. The sequencing here drew on peripheral blood mononuclear cells (PBMCs), taken when the disease was refractory, from a patient treated with antithyroid drugs. The clonotype comes from a female donor with Graves disease. The chain is built from TRBV12-3 or TRBV12-4 and TRBJ2-2, with D hard to call. Here the CDR3 DNA reads TGTGCCAGCAGCTTCACAGTAAAGGTCGGGGAGCTGTTTTTT. It yields the protein CASSFTVKVGELFF.